The entry below gives a single T cell receptor (beta chain) sequence along with its context. What it recognizes is unknown. V lost 2 bases, J lost 2 bases, and 11 bases lay in between. Per germline, CDR1 SEHNR and CDR2 FQNEAQ (reference sequence). The CDR3 contains 15 residues. This sample was taken from a study of blood T cells in healthy people across ages. Study-wide findings and caveats: Age showed a roughly linear inverse relationship with TCR beta diversity per million T cells. Unsorted PBMCs ruled out conclusive naive versus antigen-experienced comparison. Any changes in expanded clonotypes were possibly confounded, as donor CMV status remained unknown.

PCR was performed a second time for roughly 6 to 12 cycles using a sample-barcoded 5' primer and a J-beta primer mix. TCRdb used MiXCR to reprocess the 5' RACE reads, holding one entry per CDR3 protein. The table includes about 580,000 distinct CDR3 sequences, 40% to 55% detected once. The TCR originated in an elderly man in good health. The V and J genes are TRBV7-9 and TRBJ2-3; no firm D call. The sample comprised blood. The CDR3 protein is CASSLWAEHTDTQYF. CDR3 coding DNA: TGTGCCAGCAGCTTATGGGCTGAGCACACAGATACGCAGTATTTT.